This TCR beta chain derives from a study of response to subunit inactivated influenza vaccine (dated by TCRdb to 2016 to 2019). Some background on the complete study: To follow how T cells responded to a trivalent subunit inactivated influenza vaccine, the researchers relied on deep quantitative profiling of the T cell receptor repertoire.

Study-wide findings and limitations: It was suggested by the authors that each seasonal influenza vaccination may recruit only a limited number of new T cells.

This clonotype was seen a single time. Which antigen it targets is not known. No much larger clone exists at a distance of one base, and base qualities are not known. Resting on one read, the evidence is weak. Libraries were made using RT-PCR. The sequencer listed for this sample is Illumina HiSeq 2500. Starting from the raw public reads, TCRdb applied fastp trimming at Q25, assembled clones with MiXCR and retained in-frame beta chains. Identical CDR3 proteins give one entry, which carries the most common genes and DNA. For this sample there are hundreds of thousands of distinct CDR3 sequences; about 25% appear just once. The ten largest clonotypes hold around 2% of the sample. CDR3 length: 13 amino acids, cysteine to phenylalanine. The only DNA kept is the CDR3, 39 bases in frame from the first base. V is clipped by 6 bases and J by 11 bases, and the sequence between their germline boundaries is 17 bases long. CDR1 and CDR2 (LNHDA, SQIVND) derive from the germline V gene (reference sequence).

The sequence came from a man in his fifties or sixties who received an inactivated influenza vaccine. Donor details come from another sample of the same person, matched by shared clones. The rearrangement combines TRBV19 with TRBJ1-5; TRBD1 is perhaps the D gene, given 5 matching bases. The source was CD4+ T cells sorted from PBMCs, collected approximately 5 days after vaccination. Here is the DNA: TGTGCCAGTAGGGACACCCCCTATCAAGCCCAGCATTTT. This translates into CASRDTPYQAQHF. Here the CDR3 is joined to the reference TRBV19 and TRBJ1-5 genes, and the full variable domain is: DGGITQSPKYLFRKEGQNVTLSCEQNLNHDAMYWYRQDPGQGLRLIYYSQIVNDFQKGDIAEGYSVSREKKESFPLTVTSAQKNPTAFYLCASRDTPYQAQHFGDGTRLSIL.